Below are 2 T cell receptor beta chains sequenced from a single sample in a study of control samples from healthy donors and cancer patients. The repertoire was sequenced with immunoSEQ multiplex PCR; TCRdb's copy has only in-frame clones and lacks some. The sample lists approximately 170,000 clones, roughly 90% occurring once. Sequencing was done on a sample of blood. These receptors were taken from a woman aged 25 to 39 in good health.

The chain has TRBV7-2 and TRBJ2-1; 7 positions agree with TRBD1. The germline gives CDR1 SGHTA, CDR2 FQGNSA. Trimming took 5 bases from V and 3 from J; bases not matched to a gene: 4. This CDR3 region has 14 residues. The CDR3 region is CASSTPGGYNEQFF. CDR3 in DNA: TGTGCCAGCAGCACACCAGGGGGCTACAATGAGCAGTTCTTC.

The gene calls are TRBV6-5 and TRBJ2-2, with 8 bases fitting TRBD1. This CDR3 has 15 residues. Looked up from germline, CDR1 is MNHEY and CDR2 is SVGAGI. V lost 6 bases to trimming and J lost 4 bases; unmatched junction nucleotides: 7. DNA for the CDR3: TGTGCCAGCAGGACAGGGGAAGGTAGCACCGGGGAGCTGTTTTTT. The encoded protein is CASRTGEGSTGELFF.